The entry that follows covers one T cell receptor beta chain sequence. This specimen belongs to a study of cytomegalovirus exposure and HLA in healthy donors. Germline-derived CDR1 and CDR2 are PRHDT and FYEKMQ (reference sequence). Unmatched junction bases numbered 11, after V lost 5 bases and J lost 7 bases. The CDR3 has 14 amino acids. Primers included in the PCR were 60 Vbeta and 13 Jbeta primers. The repertoire was sequenced with immunoSEQ multiplex PCR; TCRdb's copy has only in-frame clones and lacks some. This table has about 130,000 clones, 78% appearing once. Sequenced input: PBMCs. The gene calls are TRBV13 and TRBJ2-7; 7 nucleotides match TRBD1. The source of this sequence is a man aged 25 to 40 in good health and CMV-seropositive. The CDR3 coding sequence is TGTGCCAGCAGCCGTCGCGAGGGGGCCGGTGAGCAGTACTTC. This translates into CASSRREGAGEQYF.